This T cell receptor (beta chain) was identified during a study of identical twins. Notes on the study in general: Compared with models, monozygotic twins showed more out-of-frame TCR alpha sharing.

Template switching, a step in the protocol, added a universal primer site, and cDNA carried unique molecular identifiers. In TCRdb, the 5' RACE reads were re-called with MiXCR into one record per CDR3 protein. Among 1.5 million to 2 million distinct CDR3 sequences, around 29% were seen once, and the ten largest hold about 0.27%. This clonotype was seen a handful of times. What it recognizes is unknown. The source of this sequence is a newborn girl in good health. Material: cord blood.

Here the CDR3 DNA reads TGTGCCAGCAGTTATCGGGAGGGGGCCTACAATGAGCAGTTCTTC. Translating it yields CASSYREGAYNEQFF. This chain connects TRBV6-5 to TRBJ2-1, with 8 bases lining up with TRBD2. The V gene's germline CDR1 is MNHEY and CDR2 SVGAGI. The length of the CDR3 is 15 residues. With 3 bases clipped from V and 2 bases from J, the junction kept 3 bases outside the gene matches.